This T cell receptor (beta chain) was retrieved from a study of blood T cells in healthy people across ages. The study's findings and limits: Since the PBMCs were unsorted, naive and antigen-experienced cells could not be conclusively compared.

On this clonotype: No antigen is known for it.

The CDR3 loop spans 13 amino acids. Germline CDR1 is DFQATT and CDR2 is SNEGSKA (reference sequence). Trimming cost V 6 bases and J 0 bases, with 9 bases left between them. Through a sample-barcoded 5' primer and a J-beta primer mix, a second PCR was run for roughly 6 to 11 cycles. TCRdb reanalysed the 5' RACE reads using MiXCR and keeps one entry per CDR3 protein. The sample lists around 1,500,000 distinct CDR3 sequences; 28% were seen once. V and J are TRBV20-1 and TRBJ2-4; D is perhaps TRBD2 (6 bases). Specimen: blood. The receptor's source is a woman in her twenties or thirties in good health. This chain's CDR3 is CSAVAVAKNIQYF. CDR3 DNA: TGCAGTGCAGTAGCGGTAGCCAAAAACATTCAGTACTTC.